A single sample is the source of the 32 T cell receptor beta chains below, sequenced in a study of graft-versus-host responses after intestinal transplantation. Method: immunoSEQ multiplex PCR; TCRdb's copy keeps in-frame clones and lacks some. Among about 110,000 clones listed, approximately 90% were seen once. These receptors have no identified antigens. Sequenced here: unstimulated CD4+ T cells sorted from spleen or lymph node cells, sampled before transplant. These receptors were obtained from a human donor who was the organ donor for an intestinal transplant.

V usage is TRBV5-1 and J usage is TRBJ2-5; TRBD2 is a possible D gene (5 bases). With 2 bases removed from V and 4 bases from J, the gap between germline ends came to 12 bases. This CDR3 is built from 14 residues. Germline V gene lookup returns CDR1 SGHRS and CDR2 YFSETQ. In DNA form, the CDR3 reads TGCGCCAGCAGCTTTGGAGGAGACCTAGAGACCCAGTACTTC. This gives the protein CASSFGGDLETQYF. Based on the CDR3 plus reference TRBV5-1 and TRBJ2-5, the full variable domain is KAGVTQTPRYLIKTRGQQVTLSCSPISGHRSVSWYQQTPGQGLQFLFEYFSETQRNKGNFPGRFSGRQFSNSRSEMNVSTLELGDSALYLCASSFGGDLETQYFGPGTRLLVL.

The gene calls are TRBV9 and TRBJ2-7, with unresolved D. V lost 3 bases and J lost 0, with 13 bases in between. Germline CDR1 is SGDLS and CDR2 is YYNGEE. The CDR3 runs 15 residues. The CDR3 here is CASSAGSLNSYEQYF. CDR3 coding DNA: TGTGCCAGCAGCGCCGGTTCACTAAACTCCTACGAGCAGTACTTC.

The chain is built from TRBV10-2 and TRBJ1-1; D may be TRBD1 (6 bases). Germline CDR1 WSHSY, CDR2 SAAADI. This CDR3 is 15 amino acids long. Between the trimmed V and J ends, which lost 2 bases and 1 base, there was a span of 11 bases. The CDR3 DNA is TGCGCCAGCAGTGAGCCCGAGACAGGGAACACTGAAGCTTTCTTT. Translated, it gives CASSEPETGNTEAFF.

The chain uses TRBV5-1 and TRBJ2-1; TRBD2 matches at 13 bases. J lost 0 bases, V lost 4 bases, and 10 bases had no gene match. Germline CDR1 is SGHRS and CDR2 is YFSETQ. CDR3 length: 19 residues. CDR3 in DNA: TGCGCCAGCAGCGGGCGGACTAGCGGGAGCGAGGGCTCCTACAATGAGCAGTTCTTC. Amino acids: CASSGRTSGSEGSYNEQFF.

The chain employs TRBV28 and TRBJ2-2; 8 bases line up with TRBD2. Trimming cost V 7 bases and J 4 bases; bases outside gene matches: 8. This CDR3 spans 15 amino acids. The germline V gene encodes CDR1 MDHEN and CDR2 SYDVKM. Here the CDR3 DNA reads TGTGCCAGCACCTGGAGTAGCGGGGCCACCGGGGAGCTGTTTTTT. It yields the protein CASTWSSGATGELFF. The entire variable domain, with the rest obtained from reference TRBV28 and TRBJ2-2, is as follows: DVKVTQSSRYLVKRTGEKVFLECVQDMDHENMFWYRQDPGLGLRLIYFSYDVKMKEKGDIPEGYSVSREKKERFSLILESASTNQTSMYLCASTWSSGATGELFFGEGSRLTVL.

The rearrangement uses TRBV25-1 and TRBJ2-7; TRBD1 might be the D (5 bases). CDR3 length equals 14 residues. Germline assignment: CDR1 MGHDK and CDR2 SYGVNS. The ends were cut back, 1 base at V and 2 bases at J, with 9 bases in the middle. CDR3: CASSEWVRAYEQYF. CDR3 nucleotides: TGTGCCAGCAGTGAATGGGTCAGGGCCTACGAGCAGTACTTC.

With regard to this clone: Other DNA variants within this sample encode the same CDR3. V is TRBV7-9 and J is TRBJ1-3; D is undetermined. The CDR3 is 13 amino acids. Germline-derived CDR1 and CDR2 are SEHNR and FQNEAQ (reference sequence). V lost 1 base and J lost 4, with 5 bases in between. The CDR3 bases are TGTGCCAGCAGCTTAGATGGGGGAAACACCATATATTTT. It specifies CASSLDGGNTIYF.

The chain's CDR3 is CASSLQGIWHEQYF. The CDR3 DNA sequence: TGTGCCAGCAGCTTGCAGGGAATATGGCACGAGCAGTACTTC. V usage is TRBV5-6 and J usage is TRBJ2-7; a possible D gene is TRBD1 (5 bases). The CDR3 extends over 14 amino acids. Trimming took off 1 base at V and 5 bases at J, with 13 bases between the two ends. CDR1 and CDR2 from the germline V gene are SGHDT and YYEEEE.

The J gene is TRBJ2-5, the V gene TRBV4-1; D remains unclear. The CDR3 has 13 residues. V dropped 1 base and J dropped 9 bases, with 12 bases sitting between them. Germline CDR1 reads MGHRA; CDR2 reads YSYEKL. The CDR3 protein is CASSQVSGRAQYF. In DNA, the CDR3 is TGCGCCAGCAGCCAAGTCTCCGGTAGGGCCCAGTACTTC.

In its sample, this clone was seen once. This rearrangement joins TRBV6-1 to TRBJ2-1; possibly TRBD2 for D (6 bases). Germline-derived CDR1 and CDR2 are MNHNS and SASEGT. The CDR3 runs to 13 residues. Trimming pared 5 bases from V and 7 bases from J, leaving 12 bases between. The DNA of the CDR3 is TGTGCCAGCAGTCGGGACTTCGTAAATGAGCAGTTCTTC. Translated, it gives CASSRDFVNEQFF.

The J gene is TRBJ2-3, the V gene TRBV6-6; D ambiguous. CDR1 is MNHNY, CDR2 SVGAGI, per germline (reference sequence). Between the trimmed V and J ends, which lost 5 bases and 1 base, there was a span of 7 bases. The length of the CDR3 is 13 residues. DNA for the CDR3: TGTGCCAGCAGTGGCCCGGGCACAGATACGCAGTATTTT. It specifies CASSGPGTDTQYF.

V usage is TRBV28 and J usage is TRBJ2-7; 8 bases fit TRBD2. Germline V gives CDR1 MDHEN, CDR2 SYDVKM. Trimming took 7 bases from V and 2 from J; bases not matched to a gene: 10. CDR3 length equals 15 residues. The CDR3 here is CASTPRGGTAYEQYF. DNA of the CDR3: TGTGCCAGCACGCCTCGCGGGGGGACCGCCTACGAGCAGTACTTC.

The chain has TRBV13 and TRBJ1-1, with D perhaps matching TRBD1 (6 bases). Trimming took off 1 base at V and 0 bases at J, with 6 bases between the two ends. Germline V CDR1 and CDR2: PRHDT, FYEKMQ (reference sequence). The CDR3 covers 14 residues. CDR3 coding DNA: TGTGCCAGCAGCTTAGACAGGGTGAACACTGAAGCTTTCTTT. Translating gives CASSLDRVNTEAFF.

This rearrangement joins TRBV5-1 to TRBJ1-1, with 9 bases lining up with TRBD1. The CDR3 loop spans 19 amino acids. Trimming took 2 bases from V and 0 from J; bases not matched to a gene: 14. Germline loops: CDR1 SGHRS, CDR2 YFSETQ. This chain's CDR3 is CASSFLIGQGRSMNTEAFF. CDR3 DNA sequence: TGCGCCAGCAGCTTCCTGATAGGACAGGGGCGCTCAATGAACACTGAAGCTTTCTTT. The entire variable domain, with the rest obtained from reference TRBV5-1 and TRBJ1-1, is as follows: KAGVTQTPRYLIKTRGQQVTLSCSPISGHRSVSWYQQTPGQGLQFLFEYFSETQRNKGNFPGRFSGRQFSNSRSEMNVSTLELGDSALYLCASSFLIGQGRSMNTEAFFGQGTRLTVV.

This chain joins TRBV5-1 and TRBJ2-3; 13 nucleotides align to TRBD2. The CDR3 is 17 residues long. Germline values: CDR1 SGHRS, CDR2 YFSETQ. Losses at the gene ends were 4 bases for V and 0 bases for J; bases not matched to a gene: 5. CDR3 sequence: CASSLGLAGVSTDTQYF. In nucleotides, the CDR3 is TGCGCCAGCAGCCTCGGACTAGCGGGAGTCAGCACAGATACGCAGTATTTT.

Only one count was recorded for this clone. The gene calls are TRBV6-5 and TRBJ1-2; D perhaps matches TRBD1 (5 bases). Germline CDR1 is MNHEY and CDR2 is SVGAGI. V was clipped by 6 bases and J by 4 bases, with 9 bases between them. The CDR3 totals 12 residues. The chain's CDR3 is CASSGQLYGYTF. CDR3 in DNA: TGTGCCAGCAGCGGACAACTCTATGGCTACACCTTC.

This chain links TRBV28 with TRBJ1-1, with D perhaps matching TRBD1 (6 bases). Germline CDR1 reads MDHEN; CDR2 reads SYDVKM. The V and J ends lost 6 bases and 7 bases respectively, with 12 bases between them. The CDR3 loop spans 12 amino acids. The CDR3 is CASSPDRNEAFF. The CDR3 nucleotides are TGTGCCAGCAGCCCGGACAGAAATGAAGCTTTCTTT.

The chain is built from TRBV7-7 and TRBJ2-5; 8 bases line up with TRBD1. Trimming cost V 5 bases and J 5 bases; bases outside gene matches: 7. From germline, CDR1 is SSHAT and CDR2 FNYEAQ (reference sequence). This CDR3 is built from 14 residues. For the CDR3, the DNA is TGTGCCAGCAGCCCGACAGGGGTTGGGGAGACCCAGTACTTC. This encodes CASSPTGVGETQYF.

The CDR3 reads CASSQPGLGASYEQYF. As DNA, the CDR3 is TGCGCCAGCAGCCAACCGGGACTAGGGGCCTCCTACGAGCAGTACTTC. The rearrangement links TRBV4-1 to TRBJ2-7; 8 bases fit TRBD2. With V trimmed by 2 bases and J by 0 bases, 6 bases remained unmatched. The V gene's germline CDR1 is MGHRA and CDR2 YSYEKL. The CDR3 has 16 residues.

The gene calls are TRBV18 and TRBJ1-2; 10 bases line up with TRBD1. V dropped 3 bases and J dropped 2; count of bases not matched to a gene: 6. This CDR3 is built from 16 residues. The germline V gene encodes CDR1 KGHSH and CDR2 LQKENI. The DNA of the CDR3 is TGTGCCAGCTCACCCCTATTGGGACAGGGGAACTATGGCTACACCTTC. Protein sequence: CASSPLLGQGNYGYTF.

The rearrangement links TRBV5-1 to TRBJ2-6; no clear D gene. This CDR3 contains 16 residues. Trimming took off 0 bases at V and 0 bases at J, with 7 bases between the two ends. Germline V gene sequence: CDR1 SGHRS, CDR2 YFSETQ. The CDR3 sequence is CASSLGPFSGANVLTF. Here the CDR3 DNA reads TGCGCCAGCAGCTTGGGGCCTTTCTCTGGGGCCAACGTCCTGACTTTC.

The chain joins TRBV7-9 to TRBJ2-5, with 11 bases lining up with TRBD2. The J call may be faulty, since TRBJ2-7 better matches the DNA end. CDR1 SEHNR and CDR2 FQNEAQ come from the germline V gene (reference sequence). This CDR3 is built from 16 residues. The DNA of the CDR3 is TGTGCCAGCAGCCCCCGACTAGCGGGATTCCTCTACGAGCAGTACTTC. Its translation is CASSPRLAGFLYEQYF.

CDR3 DNA: TGTGCCAGCAGCCCGTCCGGGTGGTACACAGATACGCAGTATTTT. The encoded protein is CASSPSGWYTDTQYF. The J gene is TRBJ2-3, the V gene TRBV5-6; D not certain. Germline CDR1 SGHDT, CDR2 YYEEEE. Trimming pared 4 bases from V and 2 bases from J, leaving 14 bases between. This CDR3 contains 15 residues.

The chain has TRBV6-5 and TRBJ2-5, with 10 bases identical to TRBD2. The V gene's germline CDR1 is MNHEY and CDR2 SVGAGI. This CDR3 spans 14 amino acids. The J segment lost 7 bases and the V segment lost 5 bases, leaving 7 bases of the junction unmatched. The CDR3 protein is CASSVGTSATTQYF. As DNA, the CDR3 is TGTGCCAGCAGTGTAGGGACTAGCGCGACGACCCAGTACTTC.

This clone appeared a few times. The chain employs TRBV6-6 and TRBJ1-4; D unresolved. This CDR3 spans 16 amino acids. The V gene lost 3 bases and the J gene lost 0 bases, with 11 bases spanning the gap. Germline V lookup: CDR1 MNHNY, CDR2 SVGAGI (reference sequence). For the CDR3, the DNA is TGTGCCAGCAGTTATTCACGACGGTCAACTAATGAAAAACTGTTTTTT. The encoded protein is CASSYSRRSTNEKLFF.

The chain employs TRBV6-1 and TRBJ2-1, with 10 positions matching TRBD2. The CDR3 runs to 14 residues. Trimming at V came to 8 bases and at J to 7 bases, leaving 8 bases not matched to a gene. Germline V gene lookup returns CDR1 MNHNS and CDR2 SASEGT. This CDR3 is CASLSGRARNEQFF. The CDR3 DNA is TGTGCCAGCCTCAGCGGGAGGGCCCGGAATGAGCAGTTCTTC.

V gene TRBV19 combines with J gene TRBJ2-2; a weak D match, TRBD2 (6 bases). CDR1 and CDR2 (germline): LNHDA, SQIVND (reference sequence). The V and J ends lost 7 bases and 4 bases respectively, with 13 bases between them. The CDR3 consists of 14 residues. The CDR3: CASIRGGPTGELFF. The CDR3 DNA reads as TGTGCCAGTATTAGGGGAGGCCCCACCGGGGAGCTGTTTTTT.

This clone came up once. The V gene is TRBV28, the J gene TRBJ1-4; TRBD1 might be the D (5 bases). Germline V gene sequence: CDR1 MDHEN, CDR2 SYDVKM. The CDR3 extends over 15 amino acids. Trimming took off 4 bases at V and 5 bases at J, with 14 bases between the two ends. The CDR3 DNA sequence: TGTGCCAGCAGTTCCTCAGACAGAAAGAATGAAAAACTGTTTTTT. This gives the protein CASSSSDRKNEKLFF.

A word on this clone: Other DNA sequences in the sample encode the same CDR3. The J gene is TRBJ2-5, the V gene TRBV2; D unresolved. Germline assignment: CDR1 SNHLY and CDR2 FYNNEI. Trimming removed 5 bases from V and 2 bases from J, with 3 bases in between. The CDR3 length is 11 residues. The CDR3 bases are TGTGCCAGCAGTTTACAAGAGACCCAGTACTTC. Translated: CASSLQETQYF.

The gene calls are TRBV6-5 and TRBJ2-7, with a possible D match to TRBD1 (6 bases). Germline loops: CDR1 MNHEY, CDR2 SVGAGI. The CDR3 runs 14 residues. Trimming took 2 bases from V and 0 from J, leaving 8 bases between them. The DNA for the CDR3 is TGTGCCAGCAGTTACAAGGACAGCTCCTACGAGCAGTACTTC. Its translation: CASSYKDSSYEQYF.

The CDR3 bases are TGTGCCATCAAGACTAGCGGTCTGTCCTACAATGAGCAGTTCTTC. The encoded protein is CAIKTSGLSYNEQFF. V is TRBV10-3 and J is TRBJ2-1, with 9 bases identical to TRBD2. J gave up 1 base and V 7 bases, and 5 bases lay outside the gene matches. CDR1 is ENHRY and CDR2 is SYGVKD in the germline V gene. The CDR3 extends over 15 amino acids.

In nucleotides, the CDR3 is TGTGCCAGCAGCCCGCGACTAGATTCTAGCTACAATGAGCAGTTCTTC. This encodes CASSPRLDSSYNEQFF. The chain joins TRBV11-2 to TRBJ2-1; perhaps TRBD2 as D (6 bases). V was trimmed by 5 bases and J by 3 bases, leaving 17 bases between them. The CDR3 is 16 amino acids. Germline-derived CDR1 and CDR2 are SGHAT and FQNNGV.